The 32 T cell receptor beta chains below were found in one sample sequenced in a study of T cell responses to AZD1222 COVID-19 vaccine. Only in-frame clones appear in the TCRdb table, and some are missing; sequencing was by immunoSEQ multiplex PCR. The sample yields roughly 110,000 clones, approximately 90% seen once. This specimen was peripheral blood, taken on day 0 of AZD1222 vaccination. The source of these receptors is an adult in good health.

The chain links TRBV7-9 to TRBJ2-1; D is uncertain. The CDR3 length is 10 residues. Germline values: CDR1 SEHNR, CDR2 FQNEAQ (reference sequence). Trimming pared 4 bases from V and 8 bases from J, leaving 3 bases between. For the CDR3, the DNA is TGTGCCAGCAGCTCGGATGAGCAGTTCTTC. It specifies CASSSDEQFF.

This clone was seen only once. J is TRBJ2-7 and V is TRBV7-8; 8 positions match TRBD2. Germline CDR1 is SGHVS and CDR2 is FQNEAQ. V dropped 7 bases and J dropped 6; count of bases not matched to a gene: 14. This CDR3 is built from 15 residues. This chain's CDR3 is CASIYDQRGFGEQYF. The CDR3 bases are TGTGCCAGCATCTATGACCAGCGGGGGTTTGGCGAGCAGTACTTC.

The V call is TRBV29-1, the J call TRBJ1-1; TRBD1 aligns across 8 bases. The CDR3 length is 13 residues. CDR1 and CDR2 from the germline V gene are SQVTM and ANQGSEA. With 4 bases clipped from V and 7 bases from J, the junction kept 8 bases outside the gene matches. This CDR3 is CSVAQWTGNEAFF. In nucleotides, the CDR3 is TGCAGCGTTGCTCAGTGGACAGGGAATGAAGCTTTCTTT.

The chain links TRBV7-2 to TRBJ2-7; D is perhaps TRBD2 (5 bases). Germline lookup yields CDR1 SGHTA and CDR2 FQGNSA. The CDR3 has 14 residues. Trimming removed 7 bases at V and 3 bases at J, with 16 bases between. The DNA of the CDR3 is TGTGCCAGCACCCTCGGCGGGTCGGACTACGAGCAGTACTTC. Protein sequence: CASTLGGSDYEQYF.

The J gene is TRBJ1-5, the V gene TRBV7-6; a weak D match, TRBD1 (5 bases). CDR1 and CDR2 from the germline V gene are SGHVS and FNYEAQ. The V and J ends lost 5 bases and 3 bases respectively, with 11 bases between them. The CDR3 is 14 amino acids. The CDR3 loop reads CASSPQGYNQPQHF. The CDR3 nucleotides are TGTGCCAGCAGCCCTCAGGGCTACAATCAGCCCCAGCATTTT.

This chain uses TRBV5-1 with TRBJ1-1, with D maybe TRBD1 (5 bases). The CDR3 totals 11 residues. The germline gives CDR1 SGHRS, CDR2 YFSETQ. Trimming removed 7 bases at V and 6 bases at J, with 10 bases between. DNA for the CDR3: TGCGCCAGCTCCGACAGATCTGAAGCTTTCTTT. Translating it yields CASSDRSEAFF. Variable domain in full (rest from reference TRBV5-1 and TRBJ1-1): KAGVTQTPRYLIKTRGQQVTLSCSPISGHRSVSWYQQTPGQGLQFLFEYFSETQRNKGNFPGRFSGRQFSNSRSEMNVSTLELGDSALYLCASSDRSEAFFGQGTRLTVV.

Only a few counts were recorded for this clone. Different DNA sequences within this sample yield the same CDR3. In DNA, the CDR3 is TGTGCCAGCAGCTTGACCTACGAGCAGTACTTC. This sequence encodes CASSLTYEQYF. The chain couples TRBV11-2 to TRBJ2-7; D not resolved. Germline CDR1 SGHAT, CDR2 FQNNGV. V lost 3 bases to trimming and J lost 2 bases, with 2 bases between them. The CDR3 totals 11 residues. The whole variable domain, filled in from reference TRBV11-2 and TRBJ2-7, reads EAGVAQSPRYKIIEKRQSVAFWCNPISGHATLYWYQQILGQGPKLLIQFQNNGVVDDSQLPKDRFSAERLKGVDSTLKIQPAKLEDSAVYLCASSLTYEQYFGPGTRLTVT.

The rearrangement uses TRBV12-3 or TRBV12-4 and TRBJ2-1; tentatively, D is TRBD2 (6 bases). CDR3 length equals 13 residues. The ends were cut back, 3 bases at V and 7 bases at J, with 10 bases in the middle. CDR3 sequence (DNA): TGTGCCAGCAGTTTGGGGGGTAGGAATGAGCAGTTCTTC. Protein product: CASSLGGRNEQFF.

The genes are TRBV6-6 and TRBJ2-1; D not resolved. Per the germline V gene, CDR1 is MNHNY and CDR2 is SVGAGI (reference sequence). Trimming removed 1 base from V and 5 bases from J, with 6 bases in between. The CDR3 is 13 amino acids. CDR3 DNA sequence: TGTGCCAGCAGTTACTTGGCAGACAATGAGCAGTTCTTC. It specifies CASSYLADNEQFF.

This chain links TRBV6-6 with TRBJ1-5; D gene unclear. The V gene lost 0 bases and the J gene lost 5 bases, with 8 bases spanning the gap. The CDR3 extends over 14 amino acids. Germline values: CDR1 MNHNY, CDR2 SVGAGI (reference sequence). The CDR3: CASSYSGRYQPQHF. As DNA, the CDR3 is TGTGCCAGCAGTTACTCTGGCAGATATCAGCCCCAGCATTTT.

About this clone itself: An end of the junction differs from the germline gene, which may be a read error. The rearrangement uses TRBV7-2 and TRBJ1-6; 7 nucleotides match TRBD1. The CDR3 extends over 14 amino acids. The germline CDR1 and CDR2 sequences are SGHTA and FQGNSA. The CDR3 spells CASTLQGNNSPLHF. The CDR3 DNA sequence: TGTGCCAGCACCTTACAGGGGAATAATTCACCCCTCCACTTT.

The rearrangement joins TRBV6-2 or TRBV6-3 to TRBJ2-7; the match to TRBD1 covers 10 bases. After removal of 5 bases from V and 6 bases from J, the junction contained 7 bases not matched to a gene. CDR3 length equals 14 residues. CDR1 is MNHEY, CDR2 SVGEGT, per germline. CDR3: CASSGTGEEGEQYF. The CDR3 DNA is TGTGCCAGCAGTGGGACAGGGGAAGAAGGCGAGCAGTACTTC.

The chain combines TRBV11-2 with TRBJ1-4; TRBD1 aligns across 7 bases. Germline V gives CDR1 SGHAT, CDR2 FQNNGV. The CDR3 loop spans 16 amino acids. Losses at the gene ends were 3 bases for V and 3 bases for J; bases not matched to a gene: 7. CDR3 DNA sequence: TGTGCCAGCAGCTTCGACTTGGGGACAGCTAATGAAAAACTGTTTTTT. Protein product: CASSFDLGTANEKLFF.

The genes are TRBV28 and TRBJ1-6, with D unresolved. Trimming took off 10 bases at V and 6 bases at J, with 13 bases between the two ends. Germline V lookup: CDR1 MDHEN, CDR2 SYDVKM. This CDR3 is built from 13 residues. The CDR3 spells CATEPDINSPLHF. The CDR3 region has the DNA TGTGCCACCGAACCTGATATTAATTCACCCCTCCACTTT.

The rearrangement links TRBV9 to TRBJ2-7, with 10 bases aligning to TRBD2. J gave up 0 bases and V 3 bases, and 3 bases lay outside the gene matches. The CDR3 sequence is 15 residues long. Germline CDR1 SGDLS, CDR2 YYNGEE. CDR3 DNA: TGTGCCAGCAGCGCCGGACTAGCGGCCTCCTACGAGCAGTACTTC. Translating gives CASSAGLAASYEQYF.

The chain links TRBV18 to TRBJ1-6; 7 bases are a match to TRBD1. Germline-derived CDR1 and CDR2 are KGHSH and LQKENI. The V gene end was trimmed by 2 bases and the J gene end by 10 bases; junction bases not matched to a gene: 11. This CDR3 has 16 residues. DNA of the CDR3: TGTGCCAGCTCACCAAGGTGGGAGGGGGCGAGGTCACCCCTCCACTTT. Residues: CASSPRWEGARSPLHF.

The rearrangement joins TRBV4-2 to TRBJ1-1; D gene unclear. The CDR3 has 11 residues. CDR1 LGHNA and CDR2 YNFKEQ come from the germline V gene. The ends were cut back, 4 bases at V and 3 bases at J, with 3 bases in the middle. CDR3 protein: CASSRYTEAFF. CDR3 DNA sequence: TGTGCCAGCAGCCGTTACACTGAAGCTTTCTTT.

V usage is TRBV12-3 or TRBV12-4 and J usage is TRBJ1-2, with D possibly matching TRBD1 (5 bases). The CDR3 contains 13 residues. Trimming took 3 bases from V and 4 from J, leaving 9 bases between them. The CDR3 region is CASSFGALYGYTF. The CDR3 DNA follows: TGTGCCAGCAGTTTTGGGGCGCTCTATGGCTACACCTTC.

There are a few counts of this clone. The chain links TRBV7-2 to TRBJ2-7; 10 nucleotides match TRBD1. The CDR3 consists of 15 residues. V was pared by 5 bases and J by 3 bases, with 7 bases of the junction left unmatched. Germline values: CDR1 SGHTA, CDR2 FQGNSA. The CDR3 is CASSQDRGGGYEQYF. The CDR3 nucleotides are TGTGCCAGCAGCCAGGACAGGGGGGGAGGCTACGAGCAGTACTTC.

This chain connects TRBV19 to TRBJ2-7, with a possible D match to TRBD1 (6 bases). Trimming stripped 10 bases from V and 4 bases from J, with 23 bases between. The CDR3 runs to 15 residues. CDR1 and CDR2 from the germline V gene are LNHDA and SQIVND (reference sequence). The DNA of the CDR3 is TGTGCCACTACCAGCTCCCGGGACAACCCTTACGAGCAGTACTTC. It yields the protein CATTSSRDNPYEQYF.

The V and J genes are TRBV13 and TRBJ2-1, with a possible D match to TRBD2 (5 bases). This CDR3 region has 15 residues. Trimming cost V 3 bases and J 0 bases, with 9 bases left between them. The germline V gene has CDR1 PRHDT and CDR2 FYEKMQ (reference sequence). The CDR3 loop is CASSFHGVSYNEQFF. The CDR3 DNA sequence: TGTGCCAGCAGCTTCCACGGGGTCTCCTACAATGAGCAGTTCTTC. Full variable domain (rest looked up from reference TRBV13 and TRBJ2-1): AAGVIQSPRHLIKEKRETATLKCYPIPRHDTVYWYQQGPGQDPQFLISFYEKMQSDKGSIPDRFSAQQFSDYHSELNMSSLELGDSALYFCASSFHGVSYNEQFFGPGTRLTVL.

This clone was detected once. The chain combines TRBV4-3 with TRBJ1-6; D unresolved. Germline lookup yields CDR1 LGHNA and CDR2 YSLEER. V was cut by 1 base and J by 1 base, with 8 bases left in between. CDR3 length equals 16 residues. This chain's CDR3 is CASSQVAGSYNSPLHF. The CDR3 nucleotides read TGCGCCAGCAGCCAAGTTGCCGGGTCCTATAATTCACCCCTCCACTTT.

V usage is TRBV5-1 and J usage is TRBJ2-2, with 9 bases lining up with TRBD1. This CDR3 region has 18 residues. Germline V lookup: CDR1 SGHRS, CDR2 YFSETQ. V shed 4 bases, J shed 1 base, and the junction held 11 bases outside the gene matches. The CDR3 is CASSGGTGSRENTGELFF. In DNA form, the CDR3 reads TGCGCCAGCAGCGGGGGGACAGGGTCGAGAGAGAACACCGGGGAGCTGTTTTTT. Full variable domain (outside the CDR3, taken from reference TRBV5-1 and TRBJ2-2): KAGVTQTPRYLIKTRGQQVTLSCSPISGHRSVSWYQQTPGQGLQFLFEYFSETQRNKGNFPGRFSGRQFSNSRSEMNVSTLELGDSALYLCASSGGTGSRENTGELFFGEGSRLTVL.

The chain combines TRBV4-1 with TRBJ2-7; TRBD1 might be the D (6 bases). Germline assignment: CDR1 MGHRA and CDR2 YSYEKL. The CDR3 is 15 amino acids. Trimming shortened V by 1 base and J by 6 bases, and 16 bases separated the two germline ends. CDR3 in DNA: TGCGCCAGCAGCCAAGTTTTCAACAGGGCGGTCGAGCAGTACTTC. Protein product: CASSQVFNRAVEQYF.

The CDR3 DNA reads as TGTGCCAGCAGCCAAGGGACAGGGAACTATGGCTACACCTTC. Protein sequence: CASSQGTGNYGYTF. The chain employs TRBV7-6 and TRBJ1-2; 9 bases map to TRBD1. J gave up 2 bases and V 5 bases, and 3 bases lay outside the gene matches. The CDR3 length is 14 residues. The germline V gene has CDR1 SGHVS and CDR2 FNYEAQ.

The chain is built from TRBV19 and TRBJ1-2; maybe TRBD1 (5 bases). The CDR3 length is 14 residues. Germline assignment: CDR1 LNHDA and CDR2 SQIVND (reference sequence). With 3 bases removed from V and 3 bases from J, the gap between germline ends came to 11 bases. CDR3 in amino acids: CASSISRADYGYTF. As DNA, the CDR3 is TGTGCCAGTAGTATCAGCAGGGCGGACTATGGCTACACCTTC.

The V call is TRBV18, the J call TRBJ2-3, with D possibly being TRBD2 (5 bases). V lost 4 bases and J lost 8, with 10 bases in between. CDR1 is KGHSH and CDR2 is LQKENI in the germline V gene. The CDR3 has 12 amino acids. The CDR3: CASSLTRGTQYF. CDR3 nucleotide sequence: TGTGCCAGCTCACTAACCCGGGGTACGCAGTATTTT.

This chain uses TRBV7-9 with TRBJ2-1, with 7 bases matching TRBD1. The CDR3 runs to 12 residues. The trim removed 1 base at V and 14 bases at J, leaving 5 bases unmatched. Germline V gene sequence: CDR1 SEHNR, CDR2 FQNEAQ (reference sequence). CDR3 sequence (DNA): TGTGCCAGCAGCTTAGGGGGACAGTCGGAGTTCTTC. Translated: CASSLGGQSEFF.

V gene TRBV7-2 combines with J gene TRBJ2-1; 7 nucleotides match TRBD2. The CDR3 is 14 amino acids. Germline CDR1 is SGHTA and CDR2 is FQGNSA. J was trimmed by 8 bases and V by 1 base; bases with no gene match: 5. The CDR3 DNA is TGTGCCAGCAGCTTAGATGGGGGGAGGGATGAGCAGTTCTTC. It is translated as CASSLDGGRDEQFF.

The chain links TRBV5-1 to TRBJ1-6; 7 nucleotides agree with TRBD1. The trim removed 2 bases at V and 3 bases at J, leaving 5 bases unmatched. From germline, CDR1 is SGHRS and CDR2 YFSETQ. This CDR3 contains 16 residues. The DNA for the CDR3 is TGCGCCAGCAGCTTCGGGACAGAGGTCTATAATTCACCCCTCCACTTT. This codes for CASSFGTEVYNSPLHF.

The rearrangement uses TRBV30 and TRBJ1-2; tentatively, D is TRBD1 (6 bases). This CDR3 has 13 residues. Per the germline V gene, CDR1 is GTSNPN and CDR2 is SVGIG (reference sequence). V was clipped by 0 bases and J by 2 bases, with 7 bases between them. The CDR3 spells CAWSVGHNYGYTF. The CDR3 region has the DNA TGTGCCTGGAGTGTGGGACACAACTATGGCTACACCTTC.

The J gene is TRBJ1-1, the V gene TRBV14, with a possible D match to TRBD1 (5 bases). The CDR3 is 16 amino acids. V was pared by 0 bases and J by 1 base, with 12 bases between. Germline V gene sequence: CDR1 SGHDN, CDR2 FVKESK. CDR3 coding DNA: TGTGCCAGCAGCCAAGATTGGGGCAGGACGAACACTGAAGCTTTCTTT. Amino acids: CASSQDWGRTNTEAFF.